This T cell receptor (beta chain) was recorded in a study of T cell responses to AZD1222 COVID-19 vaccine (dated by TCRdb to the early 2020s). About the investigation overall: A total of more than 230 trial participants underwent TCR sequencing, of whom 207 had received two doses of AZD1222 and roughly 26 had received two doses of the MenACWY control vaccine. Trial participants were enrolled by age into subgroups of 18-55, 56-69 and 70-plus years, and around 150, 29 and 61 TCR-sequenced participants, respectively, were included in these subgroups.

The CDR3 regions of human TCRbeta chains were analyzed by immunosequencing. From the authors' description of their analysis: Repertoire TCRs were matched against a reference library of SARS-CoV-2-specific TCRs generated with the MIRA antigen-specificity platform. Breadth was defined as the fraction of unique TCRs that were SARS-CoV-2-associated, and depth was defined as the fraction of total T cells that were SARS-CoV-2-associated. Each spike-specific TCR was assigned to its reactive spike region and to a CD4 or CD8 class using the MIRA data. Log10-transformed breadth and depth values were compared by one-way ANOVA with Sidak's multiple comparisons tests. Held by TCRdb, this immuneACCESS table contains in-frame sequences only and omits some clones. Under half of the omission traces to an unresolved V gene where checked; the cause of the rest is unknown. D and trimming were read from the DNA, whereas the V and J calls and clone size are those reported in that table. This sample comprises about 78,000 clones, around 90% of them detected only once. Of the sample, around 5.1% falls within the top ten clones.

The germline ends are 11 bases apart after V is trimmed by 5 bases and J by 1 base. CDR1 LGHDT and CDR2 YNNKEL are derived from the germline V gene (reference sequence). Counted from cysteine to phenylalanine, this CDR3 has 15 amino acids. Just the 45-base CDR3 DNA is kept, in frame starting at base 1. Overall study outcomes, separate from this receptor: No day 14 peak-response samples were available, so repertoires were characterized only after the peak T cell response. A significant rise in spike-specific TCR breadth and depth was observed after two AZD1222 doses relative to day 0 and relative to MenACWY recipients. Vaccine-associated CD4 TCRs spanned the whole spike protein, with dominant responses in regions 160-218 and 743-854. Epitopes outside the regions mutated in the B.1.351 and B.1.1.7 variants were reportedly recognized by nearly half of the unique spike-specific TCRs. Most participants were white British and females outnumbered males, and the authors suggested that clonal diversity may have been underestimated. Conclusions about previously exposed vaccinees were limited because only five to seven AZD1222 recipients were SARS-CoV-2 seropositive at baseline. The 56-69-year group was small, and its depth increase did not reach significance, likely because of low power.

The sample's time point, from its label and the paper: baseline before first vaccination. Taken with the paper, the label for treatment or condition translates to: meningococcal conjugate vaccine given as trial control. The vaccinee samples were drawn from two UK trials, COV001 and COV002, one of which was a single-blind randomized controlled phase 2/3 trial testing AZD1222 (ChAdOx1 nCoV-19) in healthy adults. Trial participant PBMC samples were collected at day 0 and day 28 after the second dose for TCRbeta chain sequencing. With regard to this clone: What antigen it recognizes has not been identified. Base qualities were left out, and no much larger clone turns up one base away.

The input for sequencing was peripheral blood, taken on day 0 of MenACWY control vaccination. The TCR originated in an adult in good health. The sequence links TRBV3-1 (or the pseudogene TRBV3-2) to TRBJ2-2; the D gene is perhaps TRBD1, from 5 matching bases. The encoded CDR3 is CASSSPTGNTGELFF. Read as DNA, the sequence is TGTGCCAGCAGCTCTCCAACAGGGAACACCGGGGAGCTGTTTTTT.